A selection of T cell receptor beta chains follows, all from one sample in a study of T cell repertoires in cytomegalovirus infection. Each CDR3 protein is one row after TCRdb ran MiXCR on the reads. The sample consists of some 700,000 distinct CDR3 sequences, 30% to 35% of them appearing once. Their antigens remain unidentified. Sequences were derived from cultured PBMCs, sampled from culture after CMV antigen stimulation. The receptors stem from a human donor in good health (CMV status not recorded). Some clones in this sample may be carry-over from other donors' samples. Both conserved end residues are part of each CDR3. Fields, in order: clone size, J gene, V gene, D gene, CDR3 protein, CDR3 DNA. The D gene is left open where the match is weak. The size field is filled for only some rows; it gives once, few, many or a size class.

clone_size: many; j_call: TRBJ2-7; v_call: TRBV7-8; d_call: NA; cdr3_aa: CASTWSYGGGAPSEQYF; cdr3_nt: TGTGCCAGCACCTGGAGTTACGGTGGGGGGGCTCCCTCCGAGCAGTACTTC
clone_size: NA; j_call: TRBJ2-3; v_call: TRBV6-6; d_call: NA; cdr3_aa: CASRPGARADTQYF; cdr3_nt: TGTGCCAGCAGACCCGGGGCTAGAGCAGATACGCAGTATTTT
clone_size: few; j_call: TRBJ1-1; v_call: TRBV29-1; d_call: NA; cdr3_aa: CSVEGYRGTEAFF; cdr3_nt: TGCAGCGTTGAGGGGTATCGGGGGACTGAAGCTTTCTTT
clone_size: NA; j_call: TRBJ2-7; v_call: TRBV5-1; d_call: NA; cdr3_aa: CASSPGSAADYEQYF; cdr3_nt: TGCGCCAGCAGCCCAGGGTCCGCGGCTGACTACGAGCAGTACTTC
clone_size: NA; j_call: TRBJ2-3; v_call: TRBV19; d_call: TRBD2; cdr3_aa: CASSFAGGDTQYF; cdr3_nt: TGTGCCAGTTCCTTCGCGGGGGGAGATACGCAGTATTTT
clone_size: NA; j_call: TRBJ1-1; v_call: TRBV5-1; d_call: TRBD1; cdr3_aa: CASSPGDSYTEAFF; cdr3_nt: TGCGCCAGCAGCCCAGGGGACAGTTACACTGAAGCTTTCTTT
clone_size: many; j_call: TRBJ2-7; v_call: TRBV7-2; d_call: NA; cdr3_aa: CASSLAGGGLNEQYF; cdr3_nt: TGTGCCAGCAGCTTAGCGGGGGGGGGGCTCAACGAGCAGTACTTC
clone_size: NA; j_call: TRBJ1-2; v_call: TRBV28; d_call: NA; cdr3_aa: CASSGGLGYTF; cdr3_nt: TGTGCCAGCAGTGGAGGGCTTGGCTACACCTTC
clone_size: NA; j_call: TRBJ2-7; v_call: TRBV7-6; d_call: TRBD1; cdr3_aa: CASSVPDRGHYEQYF; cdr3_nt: TGTGCCAGCAGCGTCCCCGACAGGGGGCACTACGAGCAGTACTTC
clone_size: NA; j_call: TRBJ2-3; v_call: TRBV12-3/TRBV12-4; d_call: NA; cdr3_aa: CASSFAGAGTDTQYF; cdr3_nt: TGTGCCAGCAGTTTTGCTGGGGCGGGCACAGATACGCAGTATTTT
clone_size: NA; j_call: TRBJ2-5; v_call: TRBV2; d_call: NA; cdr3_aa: CASKGVSVQETQYF; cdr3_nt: TGTGCCAGCAAAGGAGTATCCGTACAAGAGACCCAGTACTTC
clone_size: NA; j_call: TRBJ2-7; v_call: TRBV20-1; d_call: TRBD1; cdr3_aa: CSGARGIREQYF; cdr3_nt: TGCAGTGGGGCCAGGGGGATTAGGGAGCAGTACTTC
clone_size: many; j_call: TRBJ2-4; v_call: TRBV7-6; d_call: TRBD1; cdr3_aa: CASSLGTGKFSVNIQYF; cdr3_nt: TGTGCCAGCAGCTTGGGGACAGGGAAGTTCTCGGTCAACATTCAGTACTTC
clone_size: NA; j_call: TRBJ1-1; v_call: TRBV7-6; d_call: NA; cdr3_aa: CASSMDAHYLNTEAFF; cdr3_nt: TGTGCCAGCAGCATGGACGCCCACTATTTGAACACTGAAGCTTTCTTT
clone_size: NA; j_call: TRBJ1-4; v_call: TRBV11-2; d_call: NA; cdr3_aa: CASSSQSGPSEKLFF; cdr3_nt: TGTGCCAGCAGCTCCCAAAGCGGGCCGAGTGAAAAACTGTTTTTT
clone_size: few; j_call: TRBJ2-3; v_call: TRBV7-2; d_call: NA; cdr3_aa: CASTPPNRVDTQYF; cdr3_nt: TGTGCCAGCACCCCCCCGAACAGGGTGGATACGCAGTATTTT
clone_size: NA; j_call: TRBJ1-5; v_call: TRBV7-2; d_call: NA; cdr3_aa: CASSRGRSEGNQPQHF; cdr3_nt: TGTGCCAGCAGCCGCGGGAGGTCTGAAGGCAATCAGCCCCAGCATTTT
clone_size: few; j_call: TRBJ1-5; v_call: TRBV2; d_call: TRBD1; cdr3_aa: CASSKDRGGDQPQHF; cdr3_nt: TGTGCCAGCTCGAAGGACAGGGGAGGGGATCAGCCCCAGCATTTT
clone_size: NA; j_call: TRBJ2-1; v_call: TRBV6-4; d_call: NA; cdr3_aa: CASSDSPLSYNEQFF; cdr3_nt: TGTGCCAGCAGTGACTCGCCCCTAAGTTACAATGAGCAGTTCTTC
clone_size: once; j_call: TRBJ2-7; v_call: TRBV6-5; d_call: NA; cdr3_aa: CASSSREGAGGDSYEQYF; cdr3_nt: TGTGCCAGCAGTTCCCGGGAGGGGGCGGGAGGCGACTCCTACGAGCAGTACTTC
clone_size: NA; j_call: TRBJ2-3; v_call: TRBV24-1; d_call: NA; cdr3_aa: CATSDILGGTDTQYF; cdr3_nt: TGTGCCACCAGTGATATCCTAGGGGGCACAGATACGCAGTATTTT
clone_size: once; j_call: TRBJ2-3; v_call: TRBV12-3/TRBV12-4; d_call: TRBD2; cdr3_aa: CASSRSGGGSTDTQYF; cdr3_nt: TGTGCCAGCAGTCGGAGCGGGGGGGGAAGCACAGATACGCAGTATTTT